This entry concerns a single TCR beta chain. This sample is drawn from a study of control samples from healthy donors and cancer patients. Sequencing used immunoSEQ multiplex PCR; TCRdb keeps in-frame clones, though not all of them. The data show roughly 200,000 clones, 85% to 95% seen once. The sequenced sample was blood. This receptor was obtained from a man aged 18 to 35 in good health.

CDR3 nucleotide sequence: TGTGCCTGGAGTCTCGGAAGCTACGAGCAGTACTTC. Translation gives CAWSLGSYEQYF. The chain couples TRBV30 to TRBJ2-7; no definite D call. From germline, CDR1 is GTSNPN and CDR2 SVGIG (reference sequence). V lost 2 bases and J 3 bases, leaving 8 bases between the germline ends. The CDR3 spans 12 residues.